This T cell receptor (beta chain) was sequenced for a study of blood T cell repertoires in COVID-19. For the study at large: In each case, the material was cDNA or gDNA derived from T cells, B-cell-depleted T cells, or PBMCs.

The CDR3 has 14 amino acids. Trimming pared 0 bases from V and 3 bases from J, leaving 7 bases between. Germline lookup yields CDR1 SGHDT and CDR2 YYEEEE. Authors' methods: Quantification of nucleated cells was approximated via reference gene primer amplification. TCRdb keeps only in-frame clones here, not all; method: immunoSEQ multiplex PCR. V and J calls and clone size are those listed in that table; D and trimming were worked out from the DNA. The data contain around 85,000 clones, around 90% of them singletons. The sample taken for sequencing was peripheral blood. The sequence came from an elderly woman with active or convalescent COVID-19. This chain links TRBV5-6 with TRBJ1-3; a possible D gene is TRBD1 (5 bases). Here the CDR3 reads CASSLAGGGNTIYF. Here the CDR3 DNA reads TGTGCCAGCAGCTTGGCCGGGGGTGGAAACACCATATATTTT.